The clone carrying this TCR beta chain was counted ten times or more. These data belong to a study of identical twins. TCRdb redid the calling of the 5' RACE reads with MiXCR, one entry per CDR3 protein. The sample shows 450,000 to 600,000 distinct CDR3 sequences, approximately 20% of them seen only once. CDR1 is ENHRY and CDR2 is SYGVKD in the germline V gene. The V and J ends lost 0 bases and 7 bases respectively, with 6 bases between them. CDR3 length: 12 residues. The sample was also reused in another study, on yellow fever vaccine responses in identical twins.

The sequence came from a woman between 18 and 29 years old in good health. Sequencing used CD4+ T cells sorted from blood. The genes are TRBV10-3 and TRBJ1-1; D remains ambiguous. The CDR3: CAISESTREAFF. The CDR3 DNA reads TGTGCCATCAGTGAGTCGACTCGTGAAGCTTTCTTT.